This passage covers 3 T cell receptor beta chains from one sample sequenced in a study of neurological immune-mediated disorders. Described time point: technical triplicate 1. TCRdb called the 5' RACE reads again in MiXCR, with one record for every CDR3 protein. The data contain 20,000 to 25,000 distinct CDR3 sequences, 13% of them singletons. Input material: CD4+ T cells from blood. The receptors were sampled from a female donor with HTLV-1-associated myelopathy (HAM/TSP).

Many counts were recorded for this clonotype. This chain joins TRBV5-1 and TRBJ1-1; no clear D gene. Germline loops: CDR1 SGHRS, CDR2 YFSETQ. The CDR3 contains 15 residues. Trimming removed 0 bases at V and 5 bases at J, with 14 bases between. CDR3 nucleotides: TGCGCCAGCAGCTTGGGGACGGGTGATGGGACTGAAGCTTTCTTT. This gives the protein CASSLGTGDGTEAFF.

In its sample, this clonotype was seen many times. The chain employs TRBV25-1 and TRBJ2-6, with TRBD1 matching over 7 bases. This CDR3 is 15 amino acids long. V shed 4 bases, J shed 0 bases, and the junction held 0 bases outside the gene matches. From germline, CDR1 is MGHDK and CDR2 SYGVNS. Here the CDR3 DNA reads TGTGCCAGCAGTGGGGACAGCTCTGGGGCCAACGTCCTGACTTTC. Its translation is CASSGDSSGANVLTF.

This clonotype came up many times. The V gene is TRBV18, the J gene TRBJ2-5, with D perhaps assigned TRBD1 or TRBD2 (5 bases each). With 2 bases removed from V and 4 bases from J, the gap between germline ends came to 11 bases. The CDR3 contains 14 residues. Germline V gene lookup returns CDR1 KGHSH and CDR2 LQKENI. CDR3 coding DNA: TGTGCCAGCTCACCAGGGGCGGGTCGAGAGACCCAGTACTTC. It is translated as CASSPGAGRETQYF.